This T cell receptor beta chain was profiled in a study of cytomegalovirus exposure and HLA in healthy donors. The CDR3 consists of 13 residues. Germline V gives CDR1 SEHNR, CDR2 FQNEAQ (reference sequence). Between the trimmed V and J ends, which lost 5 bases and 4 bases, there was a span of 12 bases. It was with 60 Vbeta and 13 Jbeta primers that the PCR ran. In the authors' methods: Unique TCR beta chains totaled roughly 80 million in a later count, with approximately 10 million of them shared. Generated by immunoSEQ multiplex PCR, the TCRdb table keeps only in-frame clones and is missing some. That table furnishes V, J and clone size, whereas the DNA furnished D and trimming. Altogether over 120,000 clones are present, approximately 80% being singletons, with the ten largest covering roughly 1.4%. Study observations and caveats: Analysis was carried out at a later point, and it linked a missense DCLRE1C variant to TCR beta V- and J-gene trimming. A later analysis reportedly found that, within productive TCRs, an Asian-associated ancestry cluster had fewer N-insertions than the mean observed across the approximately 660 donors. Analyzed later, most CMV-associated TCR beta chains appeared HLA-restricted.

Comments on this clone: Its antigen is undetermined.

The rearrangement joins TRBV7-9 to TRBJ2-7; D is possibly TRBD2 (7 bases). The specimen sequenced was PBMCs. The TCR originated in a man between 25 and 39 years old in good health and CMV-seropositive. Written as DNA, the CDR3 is TGTGCCAGCAGCCGCGGGGGCGGGTACGAGCAGTACTTC. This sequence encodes CASSRGGGYEQYF.